This T cell receptor (beta chain) was captured by sequencing in a study of cytomegalovirus exposure and HLA in healthy donors. Overall study findings and caveats: A few of the chains that were CMV-associated were confirmed in vitro to be specific for CMV antigens.

V was cut by 6 bases and J by 5 bases, with 16 bases left in between. The germline gives CDR1 MDHEN, CDR2 SYDVKM. There are 15 residues in the CDR3. About this clone itself: What it recognizes is unknown.

Clones were sequenced by immunoSEQ multiplex PCR, and TCRdb holds only the in-frame ones, with some missing. The data hold about 330,000 clones, with around 90% observed a single time. Sample: PBMCs. V gene TRBV28 combines with J gene TRBJ2-2; D is possibly TRBD1 or TRBD2 (5 bases each). The source is a woman between 25 and 40 years old in good health and CMV-seropositive. The CDR3 bases are TGTGCCAGCAGATATCAGGGACGATTAACCGGGGAGCTGTTTTTT. Amino acid sequence: CASRYQGRLTGELFF.